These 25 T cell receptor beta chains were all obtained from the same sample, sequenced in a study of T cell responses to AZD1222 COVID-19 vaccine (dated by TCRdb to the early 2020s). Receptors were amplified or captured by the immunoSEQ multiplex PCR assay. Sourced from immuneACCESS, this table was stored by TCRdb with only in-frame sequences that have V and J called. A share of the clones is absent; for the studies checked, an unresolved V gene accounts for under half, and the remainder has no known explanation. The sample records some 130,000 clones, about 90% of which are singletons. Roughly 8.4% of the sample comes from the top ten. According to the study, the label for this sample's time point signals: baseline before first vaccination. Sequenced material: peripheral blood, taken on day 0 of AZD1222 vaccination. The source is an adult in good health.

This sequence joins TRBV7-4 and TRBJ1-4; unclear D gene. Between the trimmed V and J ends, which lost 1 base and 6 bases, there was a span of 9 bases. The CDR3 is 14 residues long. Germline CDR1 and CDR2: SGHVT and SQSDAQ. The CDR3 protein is CASSLVVTDEKLFF. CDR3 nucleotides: TGTGCCAGCAGCTTAGTAGTCACGGATGAAAAACTGTTTTTT. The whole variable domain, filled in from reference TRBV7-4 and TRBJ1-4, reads GAGVSQSPRYKVAKRGRDVALRCDSISGHVTLYWYRQTLGQGSEVLTYSQSDAQRDKSGRPSGRFSAERPERSVSTLKIQRTEQGDSAVYLCASSLVVTDEKLFFGSGTQLSVL.

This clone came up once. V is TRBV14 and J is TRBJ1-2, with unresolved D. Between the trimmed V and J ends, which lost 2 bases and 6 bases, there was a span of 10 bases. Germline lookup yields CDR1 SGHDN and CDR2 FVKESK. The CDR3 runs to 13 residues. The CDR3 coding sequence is TGTGCCAGCAGCCAATCCCGATGGGATGGCTACACCTTC. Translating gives CASSQSRWDGYTF.

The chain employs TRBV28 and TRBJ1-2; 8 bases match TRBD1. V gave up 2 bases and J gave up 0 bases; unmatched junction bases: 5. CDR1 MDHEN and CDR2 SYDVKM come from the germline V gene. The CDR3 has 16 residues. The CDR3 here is CASSLTGGGSNYGYTF. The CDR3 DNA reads TGTGCCAGCAGTTTAACAGGGGGTGGATCTAACTATGGCTACACCTTC.

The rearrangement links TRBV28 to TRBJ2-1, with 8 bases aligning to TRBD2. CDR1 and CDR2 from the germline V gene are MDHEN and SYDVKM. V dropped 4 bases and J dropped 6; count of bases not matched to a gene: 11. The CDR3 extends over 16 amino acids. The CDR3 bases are TGTGCCAGCAGTTCCTCAAGCGGGAGCCCCCTCAATGAGCAGTTCTTC. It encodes CASSSSSGSPLNEQFF.

DNA of the CDR3: TGTGCCAGCAGCACACAGGGGTTTAATGAAAAACTGTTTTTT. The encoded protein is CASSTQGFNEKLFF. This chain connects TRBV5-4 to TRBJ1-4; 7 bases are a match to TRBD1. CDR3 length: 14 residues. V trimming: 4 bases; J trimming: 4 bases; junction bases outside the gene matches: 4. CDR1 and CDR2 from the germline V gene are SGHNT and YYREEE (reference sequence).

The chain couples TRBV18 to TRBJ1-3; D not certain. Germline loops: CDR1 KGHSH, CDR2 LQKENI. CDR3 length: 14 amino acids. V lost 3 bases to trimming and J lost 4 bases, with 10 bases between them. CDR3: CASSPKATGNTIYF. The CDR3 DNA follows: TGTGCCAGCTCACCGAAGGCAACCGGAAACACCATATATTTT.

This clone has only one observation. CDR3: CASSDPVLDEQFF. CDR3 nucleotide sequence: TGCGCCAGCAGTGACCCCGTTTTGGATGAGCAGTTCTTC. The V and J genes are TRBV10-2 and TRBJ2-1, with no clear D. This CDR3 spans 13 amino acids. With 3 bases removed from V and 8 bases from J, the gap between germline ends came to 11 bases. Germline V lookup: CDR1 WSHSY, CDR2 SAAADI.

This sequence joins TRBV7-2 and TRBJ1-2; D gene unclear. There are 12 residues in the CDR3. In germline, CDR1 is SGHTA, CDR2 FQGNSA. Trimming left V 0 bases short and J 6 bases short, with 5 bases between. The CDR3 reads CASSLAGDGYTF. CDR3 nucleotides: TGTGCCAGCAGCTTAGCCGGGGATGGCTACACCTTC.

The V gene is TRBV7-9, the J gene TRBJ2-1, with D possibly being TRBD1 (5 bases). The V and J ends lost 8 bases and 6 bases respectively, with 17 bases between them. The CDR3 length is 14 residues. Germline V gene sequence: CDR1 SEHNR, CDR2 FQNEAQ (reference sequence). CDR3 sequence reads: CASQGAANLNEQFF. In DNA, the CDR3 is TGTGCCAGCCAAGGGGCAGCGAATCTCAATGAGCAGTTCTTC.

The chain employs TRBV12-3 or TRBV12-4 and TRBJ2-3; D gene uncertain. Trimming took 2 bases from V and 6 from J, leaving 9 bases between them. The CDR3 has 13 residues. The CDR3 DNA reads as TGTGCCAGCAGTTTACAGGAGTCGGATACGCAGTATTTT. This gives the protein CASSLQESDTQYF.

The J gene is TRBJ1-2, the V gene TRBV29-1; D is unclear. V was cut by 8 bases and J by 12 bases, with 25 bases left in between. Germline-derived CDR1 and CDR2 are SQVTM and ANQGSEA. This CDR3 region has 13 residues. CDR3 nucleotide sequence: TGCAGCTTTCCGGGCCTCCCGGGAAACCCTAACACCTTC. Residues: CSFPGLPGNPNTF.

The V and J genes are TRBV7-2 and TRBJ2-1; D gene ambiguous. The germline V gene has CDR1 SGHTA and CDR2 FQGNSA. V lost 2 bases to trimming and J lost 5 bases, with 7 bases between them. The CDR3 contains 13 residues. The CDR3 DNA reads TGTGCCAGCAGCTTAATACTTCACAATGAGCAGTTCTTC. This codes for CASSLILHNEQFF. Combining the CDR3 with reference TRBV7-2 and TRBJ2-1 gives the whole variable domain GAGVSQSPSNKVTEKGKDVELRCDPISGHTALYWYRQSLGQGLEFLIYFQGNSAPDKSGLPSDRFSAERTGGSVSTLTIQRTQQEDSAVYLCASSLILHNEQFFGPGTRLTVL.

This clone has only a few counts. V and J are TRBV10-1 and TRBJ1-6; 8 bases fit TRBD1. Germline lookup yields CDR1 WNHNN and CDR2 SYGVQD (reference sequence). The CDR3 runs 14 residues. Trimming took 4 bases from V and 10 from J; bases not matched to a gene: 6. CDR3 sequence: CASSGDRLGSPLHF. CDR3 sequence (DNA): TGCGCCAGCAGTGGGGACAGGCTTGGGTCACCCCTCCACTTT.

In DNA, the CDR3 is TGTGCCAGCAGTCCTCGACTAGAAAGGGCCGGGGAGCTGTTTTTT. Translating gives CASSPRLERAGELFF. The chain has TRBV27 and TRBJ2-2; the D gene is possibly TRBD2 (6 bases). V was trimmed by 5 bases and J by 6 bases, leaving 16 bases between them. Per the germline V gene, CDR1 is MNHEY and CDR2 is SMNVEV (reference sequence). This CDR3 is 15 amino acids long.

CDR3 bases: TGTGCCAGCAGCCCCTCAGCGGGAGGGAAGCAGTACTTC. Translated: CASSPSAGGKQYF. The chain uses TRBV3-1 (or the pseudogene TRBV3-2) and TRBJ2-7, with 10 positions matching TRBD2. The CDR3 spans 13 residues. J lost 8 bases, V lost 4 bases, and 5 bases had no gene match. Looked up from germline, CDR1 is LGHDT and CDR2 is YNNKEL (reference sequence).

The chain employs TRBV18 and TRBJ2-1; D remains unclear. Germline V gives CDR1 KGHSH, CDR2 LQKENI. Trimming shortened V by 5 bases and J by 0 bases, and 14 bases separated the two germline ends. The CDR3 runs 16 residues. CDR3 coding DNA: TGTGCCAGCTCAACAGACCAACCAAGCTCCTACAATGAGCAGTTCTTC. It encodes CASSTDQPSSYNEQFF.

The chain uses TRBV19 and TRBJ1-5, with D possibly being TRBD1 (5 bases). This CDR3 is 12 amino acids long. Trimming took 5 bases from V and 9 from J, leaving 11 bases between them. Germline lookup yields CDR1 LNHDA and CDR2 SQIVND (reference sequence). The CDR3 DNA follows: TGTGCCAGTAGTCGGGGGTGGCGGCCCCAGCATTTT. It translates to CASSRGWRPQHF.

CDR3 coding DNA: TGTGCCACCGAAGACGGTTATAGCAATCAGCCCCAGCATTTT. This translates into CATEDGYSNQPQHF. The chain combines TRBV24-1 with TRBJ1-5; D is ambiguous. The germline V gene encodes CDR1 KGHDR and CDR2 SFDVKD. CDR3 length equals 14 residues. V lost 9 bases to trimming and J lost 0 bases, with 11 bases between them.

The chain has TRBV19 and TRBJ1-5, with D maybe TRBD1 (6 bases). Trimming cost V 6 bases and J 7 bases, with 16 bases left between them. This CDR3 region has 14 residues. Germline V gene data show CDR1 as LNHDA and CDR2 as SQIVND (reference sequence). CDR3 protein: CASRAEGGGQPQHF. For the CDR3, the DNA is TGTGCCAGTAGAGCCGAAGGGGGAGGACAGCCCCAGCATTTT. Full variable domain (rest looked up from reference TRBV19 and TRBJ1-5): DGGITQSPKYLFRKEGQNVTLSCEQNLNHDAMYWYRQDPGQGLRLIYYSQIVNDFQKGDIAEGYSVSREKKESFPLTVTSAQKNPTAFYLCASRAEGGGQPQHFGDGTRLSIL.

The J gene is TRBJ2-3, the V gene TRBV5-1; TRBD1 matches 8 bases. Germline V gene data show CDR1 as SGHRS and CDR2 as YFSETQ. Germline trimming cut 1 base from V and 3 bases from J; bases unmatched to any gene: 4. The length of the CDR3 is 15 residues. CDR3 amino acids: CASSLPGGGTDTQYF. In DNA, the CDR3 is TGCGCCAGCAGCTTGCCAGGGGGCGGGACAGATACGCAGTATTTT. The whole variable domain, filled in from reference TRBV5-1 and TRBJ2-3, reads KAGVTQTPRYLIKTRGQQVTLSCSPISGHRSVSWYQQTPGQGLQFLFEYFSETQRNKGNFPGRFSGRQFSNSRSEMNVSTLELGDSALYLCASSLPGGGTDTQYFGPGTRLTVL.

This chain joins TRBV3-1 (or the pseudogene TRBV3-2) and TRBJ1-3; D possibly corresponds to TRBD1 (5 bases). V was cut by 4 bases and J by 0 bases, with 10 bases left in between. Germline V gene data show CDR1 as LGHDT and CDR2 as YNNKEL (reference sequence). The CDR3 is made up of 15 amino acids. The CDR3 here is CASSRGRSSGNTIYF. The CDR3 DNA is TGTGCCAGCAGCCGGGGCAGGAGCTCTGGAAACACCATATATTTT.

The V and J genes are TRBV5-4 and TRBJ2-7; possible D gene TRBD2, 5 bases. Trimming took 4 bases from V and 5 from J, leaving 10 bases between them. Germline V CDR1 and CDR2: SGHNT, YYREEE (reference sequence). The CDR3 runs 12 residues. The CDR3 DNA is TGTGCCAGCAGCCCGGGGTCCCACGAGCAGTACTTC. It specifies CASSPGSHEQYF.

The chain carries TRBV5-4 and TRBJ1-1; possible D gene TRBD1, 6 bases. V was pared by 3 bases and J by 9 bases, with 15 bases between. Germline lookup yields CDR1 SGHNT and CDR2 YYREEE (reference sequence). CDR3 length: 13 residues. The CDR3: CASSSGQNRQAFF. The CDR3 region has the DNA TGTGCCAGCAGCTCTGGACAGAATCGGCAAGCTTTCTTT.

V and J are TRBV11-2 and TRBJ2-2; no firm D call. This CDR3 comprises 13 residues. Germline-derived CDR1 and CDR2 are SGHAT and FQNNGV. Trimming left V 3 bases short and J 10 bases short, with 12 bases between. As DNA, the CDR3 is TGTGCCAGCAGCTTCGGTAGCATGCTGGAGCTGTTTTTT. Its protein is CASSFGSMLELFF.

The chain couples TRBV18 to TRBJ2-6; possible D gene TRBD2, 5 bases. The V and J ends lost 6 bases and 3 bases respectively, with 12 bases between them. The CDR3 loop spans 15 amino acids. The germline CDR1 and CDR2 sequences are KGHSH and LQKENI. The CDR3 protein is CASSRGMDGANVLTF. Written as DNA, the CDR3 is TGTGCCAGCTCGAGAGGGATGGATGGGGCCAACGTCCTGACTTTC. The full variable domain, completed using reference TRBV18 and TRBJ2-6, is NAGVMQNPRHLVRRRGQEARLRCSPMKGHSHVYWYRQLPEEGLKFMVYLQKENIIDESGMPKERFSAEFPKEGPSILRIQQVVRGDSAAYFCASSRGMDGANVLTFGAGSRLTVL.